These 27 T cell receptor beta chains were all obtained from the same sample, sequenced in a study of PD-1 blockade in mismatch repair-deficient tumors (dated by TCRdb to about 2017). Library method: the immunoSEQ multiplex PCR assay. TCRdb took this table from immuneACCESS and kept in-frame rearrangements with V and J called. Such tables lack part of the clones; where checked against another copy, unresolved V genes explain under half of the gap, and the rest is unexplained. This sample is represented by approximately 38,000 clones; around 79% of them were singletons. The top ten hold roughly 23% of the sample. The sequences come from peripheral blood, collected 4 weeks after starting pembrolizumab. The receptors stem from an adult with mismatch repair-deficient cancer.

This chain connects TRBV10-2 to TRBJ2-7; TRBD2 matches at 8 bases. The CDR3 is 14 amino acids. Germline trimming cut 3 bases from V and 3 bases from J; bases unmatched to any gene: 4. Per the germline V gene, CDR1 is WSHSY and CDR2 is SAAADI. DNA of the CDR3: TGCGCCAGCAGTGACCGGGGACTAGTCTACGAGCAGTACTTC. Translating it yields CASSDRGLVYEQYF.

The chain carries TRBV19 and TRBJ2-2, with unresolved D. Trimming removed 3 bases at V and 1 base at J, with 12 bases between. The germline V gene has CDR1 LNHDA and CDR2 SQIVND (reference sequence). The CDR3 covers 16 residues. CDR3 sequence reads: CASSMVAQWNTGELFF. CDR3 DNA: TGTGCCAGTAGTATGGTGGCACAGTGGAACACCGGGGAGCTGTTTTTT. The full variable domain, in which reference TRBV19 and TRBJ2-2 provide the parts outside the CDR3, is DGGITQSPKYLFRKEGQNVTLSCEQNLNHDAMYWYRQDPGQGLRLIYYSQIVNDFQKGDIAEGYSVSREKKESFPLTVTSAQKNPTAFYLCASSMVAQWNTGELFFGEGSRLTVL.

This clone was seen a single time. The genes are TRBV11-2 and TRBJ2-4; the match to TRBD1 covers 7 bases. Germline loops: CDR1 SGHAT, CDR2 FQNNGV. This CDR3 is 18 amino acids long. J was trimmed by 1 base and V by 1 base; bases with no gene match: 10. CDR3 amino acids: CASSLVKGVTGAKNIQYF. The CDR3, as DNA: TGTGCCAGCAGCTTAGTAAAAGGGGTGACAGGGGCCAAAAACATTCAGTACTTC.

The genes are TRBV19 and TRBJ2-3, with D maybe TRBD2 (6 bases). Looked up from germline, CDR1 is LNHDA and CDR2 is SQIVND (reference sequence). The V end was cut by 7 bases, the J end by 2 bases, with 13 bases between. CDR3 size: 14 residues. The CDR3 coding sequence is TGTGCCAGTATCGGATGGCGGGACACAGATACGCAGTATTTT. Protein: CASIGWRDTDTQYF.

The rearrangement joins TRBV7-9 to TRBJ1-1; weak D call: TRBD1 (5 bases). CDR1 and CDR2 from the germline V gene are SEHNR and FQNEAQ (reference sequence). V lost 0 bases, J lost 1 base, and 6 bases lay in between. This CDR3 has 14 residues. The CDR3 bases are TGTGCCAGCAGCTTAGCCAGGGCGAACACTGAAGCTTTCTTT. It translates to CASSLARANTEAFF.

V usage is TRBV16 and J usage is TRBJ2-2, with D perhaps TRBD2 (5 bases). The ends were cut back, 4 bases at V and 3 bases at J, with 15 bases in the middle. This CDR3 has 16 amino acids. The germline V gene encodes CDR1 KGHSY and CDR2 FQNENV. CDR3 bases: TGTGCCAGCAGCCCCACGAGGGCCGTGGACACCGGGGAGCTGTTTTTT. This encodes CASSPTRAVDTGELFF.

This chain joins TRBV4-3 and TRBJ2-5; 7 bases line up with TRBD2. The ends lost 0 bases at V and 1 base at J; junction bases unmatched: 8. CDR1 is LGHNA and CDR2 is YSLEER in the germline V gene. The CDR3 consists of 17 residues. The CDR3 DNA sequence: TGCGCCAGCAGCCAAGATCTAGCGGTCGACCTCCAAGAGACCCAGTACTTC. Amino acid sequence: CASSQDLAVDLQETQYF.

This clone occurred once. CDR3 nucleotides: TGTGCCAGCAGCTTATCCGGTACGGAATACTATGGCTACACCTTC. It is translated as CASSLSGTEYYGYTF. This chain joins TRBV5-4 and TRBJ1-2; D remains unclear. The CDR3 is made up of 15 amino acids. Trimming shortened V by 2 bases and J by 3 bases, and 14 bases separated the two germline ends. Germline V gives CDR1 SGHNT, CDR2 YYREEE (reference sequence).

Comment on this clone: The junction differs from germline at one of its ends, possibly a read error. The chain links TRBV30 to TRBJ1-1, with D maybe TRBD1 (5 bases). CDR3 length equals 13 residues. The germline V gene has CDR1 GTSNPN and CDR2 SVGIG (reference sequence). The CDR3 loop is CAGSRGLNTEAFF. The CDR3 DNA reads as TGTGCCGGGAGTAGGGGTTTAAACACTGAAGCTTTCTTT.

The chain employs TRBV9 and TRBJ2-3; the match to TRBD2 covers 8 bases. CDR1 SGDLS and CDR2 YYNGEE come from the germline V gene. This CDR3 comprises 19 residues. J gave up 6 bases and V 3 bases, and 21 bases lay outside the gene matches. CDR3 sequence: CASSGGGGMVAGSTDTQYF. DNA for the CDR3: TGTGCCAGCAGCGGGGGAGGTGGTATGGTAGCGGGAAGTACCGATACGCAGTATTTT.

V usage is TRBV19 and J usage is TRBJ1-3, with 9 bases matching TRBD1. V shed 6 bases, J shed 1 base, and the junction held 7 bases outside the gene matches. CDR3 length: 16 residues. The germline CDR1 and CDR2 sequences are LNHDA and SQIVND (reference sequence). CDR3: CASRDRGYGSGNTIYF. CDR3 DNA sequence: TGTGCCAGTAGGGACAGGGGTTATGGTTCTGGAAACACCATATATTTT.

V gene TRBV9 combines with J gene TRBJ2-2, with D unclear. The germline CDR1 and CDR2 sequences are SGDLS and YYNGEE. The length of the CDR3 is 13 residues. V was shortened by 1 base and J by 5 bases, with 6 bases between the two germline ends. The CDR3 DNA reads as TGTGCCAGCAGCGTACAGACTACCGGGGAGCTGTTTTTT. Residues: CASSVQTTGELFF.

V is TRBV5-1 and J is TRBJ2-3; D is possibly TRBD1 (5 bases). The CDR3 extends over 14 amino acids. The V end lost 3 bases, the J end lost 8 bases, and 16 bases lay between the germline ends. Germline V gene lookup returns CDR1 SGHRS and CDR2 YFSETQ. Here the CDR3 DNA reads TGCGCCAGCAGCTGGGGAACAGGAGAAGGTACGCAGTATTTT. It encodes CASSWGTGEGTQYF.

The rearrangement joins TRBV5-6 to TRBJ2-5, with 14 bases that match TRBD2. The CDR3 runs to 18 residues. Germline loops: CDR1 SGHDT, CDR2 YYEEEE. J gave up 3 bases and V 2 bases, and 9 bases lay outside the gene matches. Here the CDR3 reads CASSFGTSGRRLEETQYF. The DNA for the CDR3 is TGTGCCAGCAGCTTCGGGACTAGCGGGAGACGGTTGGAAGAGACCCAGTACTTC.

The chain carries TRBV7-8 and TRBJ1-5, with 8 bases that match TRBD1. Germline V gene sequence: CDR1 SGHVS, CDR2 FQNEAQ. The CDR3 has 16 amino acids. The ends lost 2 bases at V and 3 bases at J; junction bases unmatched: 6. CDR3 nucleotide sequence: TGTGCCAGCAGCTTAACAGGGGGTTCTTTCAATCAGCCCCAGCATTTT. Translated: CASSLTGGSFNQPQHF.

The DNA for the CDR3 is TGTGCCAGCACCGCCCGGGGGTTGAACACTGAAGCTTTCTTT. Translated, it gives CASTARGLNTEAFF. The gene calls are TRBV5-4 and TRBJ1-1, with D possibly being TRBD1 (5 bases). The CDR3 extends over 14 amino acids. V was clipped by 6 bases and J by 0 bases, with 12 bases between them. In germline, CDR1 is SGHNT, CDR2 YYREEE (reference sequence).

On this clone: Germline is not matched at one junction end, which may reflect a read error. The V call is TRBV7-9, the J call TRBJ1-1, with D possibly TRBD1 on 5 matching bases. The CDR3 contains 15 residues. The germline gives CDR1 SEHNR, CDR2 FQNEAQ (reference sequence). The CDR3 here is CASSLDHRQNAEAFF. The CDR3 nucleotides are TGTGCCAGCAGCTTAGATCACAGGCAGAACGCTGAAGCTTTCTTT.

This rearrangement joins TRBV4-1 to TRBJ2-7, with D unclear. The CDR3 extends over 15 amino acids. CDR1 is MGHRA and CDR2 is YSYEKL in the germline V gene. Trimming pared 2 bases from V and 3 bases from J, leaving 14 bases between. CDR3 loop: CASSQSETTNYEQYF. CDR3 nucleotide sequence: TGCGCCAGCAGCCAATCCGAAACGACGAACTACGAGCAGTACTTC.

The CDR3 spells CASSLEQGTGEAFF. The CDR3 coding sequence is TGTGCCAGCAGCTTAGAACAGGGTACCGGTGAAGCTTTCTTT. This chain joins TRBV7-9 and TRBJ1-1; perhaps TRBD1 as D (6 bases). The CDR3 has 14 amino acids. Germline V CDR1 and CDR2: SEHNR, FQNEAQ (reference sequence). Deletions cut 1 base from V and 7 bases from J, with 13 bases between.

The V gene is TRBV19, the J gene TRBJ2-7; no reliable D call. The V gene lost 4 bases and the J gene lost 0 bases, with 19 bases spanning the gap. Germline V gene sequence: CDR1 LNHDA, CDR2 SQIVND (reference sequence). The CDR3 runs 17 residues. In nucleotides, the CDR3 is TGTGCCAGTAGTACCAACTACAATGCGATGAGCTCCTACGAGCAGTACTTC. It codes for CASSTNYNAMSSYEQYF. Based on the CDR3 plus reference TRBV19 and TRBJ2-7, the full variable domain is DGGITQSPKYLFRKEGQNVTLSCEQNLNHDAMYWYRQDPGQGLRLIYYSQIVNDFQKGDIAEGYSVSREKKESFPLTVTSAQKNPTAFYLCASSTNYNAMSSYEQYFGPGTRLTVT.

The J gene is TRBJ2-5, the V gene TRBV6-1; 8 bases fit TRBD1. Germline lookup yields CDR1 MNHNS and CDR2 SASEGT. This CDR3 comprises 16 residues. V lost 4 bases, J lost 4 bases, and 11 bases stayed unmatched. The CDR3 loop is CASSASTGVGGETQYF. CDR3 coding DNA: TGTGCCAGCAGTGCGTCGACAGGGGTCGGTGGAGAGACCCAGTACTTC.

The gene calls are TRBV11-3 and TRBJ2-3; TRBD2 matches 8 bases. CDR1 is SGHNT and CDR2 is YENEEA in the germline V gene. This CDR3 contains 17 residues. With V trimmed by 5 bases and J by 4 bases, 14 bases remained unmatched. The DNA of the CDR3 is TGTGCCAGCAGCCCCCGAGACGGGAGCGGGGGTCCAGATACGCAGTATTTT. Protein sequence: CASSPRDGSGGPDTQYF.

The chain uses TRBV11-3 and TRBJ2-6, with D perhaps TRBD2 (5 bases). The CDR3 is made up of 15 amino acids. Germline V lookup: CDR1 SGHNT, CDR2 YENEEA. Trimming stripped 2 bases from V and 2 bases from J, with 7 bases between. This CDR3 reads CASSLSGTGANVLTF. The CDR3 DNA follows: TGTGCCAGCAGCTTATCCGGGACTGGGGCCAACGTCCTGACTTTC.

CDR3 sequence: CAISDSFFYEQYF. In DNA form, the CDR3 reads TGTGCCATCAGTGACTCCTTCTTCTACGAGCAGTACTTC. The chain is built from TRBV10-3 and TRBJ2-7; D not resolved. Germline V CDR1 and CDR2: ENHRY, SYGVKD. The CDR3 contains 13 residues. Trimming cost V 3 bases and J 3 bases, with 9 bases left between them.

The chain is built from TRBV5-1 and TRBJ1-1, with D possibly being TRBD1 (6 bases). Germline V CDR1 and CDR2: SGHRS, YFSETQ. Trimming stripped 4 bases from V and 3 bases from J, with 10 bases between. The CDR3 is 13 amino acids. The DNA of the CDR3 is TGCGCCAGCAGCGCCACAGGGTACACTGAAGCTTTCTTT. It yields the protein CASSATGYTEAFF.

The chain is built from TRBV15 and TRBJ2-7, with D perhaps given as TRBD1 or TRBD2 (6 bases each). Germline CDR1 reads LNHNV; CDR2 reads YYDKDF (reference sequence). There are 14 residues in the CDR3. V was cut by 0 bases and J by 8 bases, with 14 bases left in between. The CDR3 region has the DNA TGTGCCACCAGCAGAGATGGGGGGCAGGAAAAGCAGTACTTC. Its translation is CATSRDGGQEKQYF.

The chain joins TRBV7-9 to TRBJ2-3; a weak D match, TRBD1 (6 bases). The CDR3 consists of 13 residues. CDR1 and CDR2 (germline): SEHNR, FQNEAQ (reference sequence). CDR3 sequence: CASGEAGADTQYF. As DNA, the CDR3 is TGTGCGAGCGGTGAGGCAGGGGCAGATACGCAGTATTTT.